The source of this T cell receptor beta chain is a study of CD8 T cells in ankylosing spondylitis (dated by TCRdb to between 2016 and 2019). General notes on the study: To find TCR variants linked to disease, the study profiled T cell receptor beta repertoires in ankylosing spondylitis patients and healthy donors. Peripheral blood samples were taken, and synovial fluid was additionally collected from ankylosing spondylitis patients. In total, the full study cohort was made up of some 110 healthy donors and approximately 24 ankylosing spondylitis patients.

General study outcomes and caveats: The disease-linked clones had a CD8+ phenotype and were found at relatively low frequencies in peripheral blood. A TCR beta motif of about eight highly homologous amino acid variants appeared characteristic of blood from ankylosing spondylitis patients. According to the report, matched synovial fluid samples from ankylosing spondylitis patients were significantly enriched for the disease-linked clones. Some motif variants were previously reported in synovial fluid and blood of reactive arthritis patients, suggesting common disease-initiation mechanisms.

This clonotype showed up many times. The antigen it recognizes is unknown. No base qualities exist here, and no much larger clone lies one base off it. TCRdb shows the sequencer as Illumina HiSeq 2500. TCR beta libraries were prepared by quantitative 5'-RACE with molecular barcodes. The paper's processing steps were these. A new computational method based on a probabilistic model of VDJ rearrangement was used to identify disease-linked TCR variants. TCRdb's own reprocessing of the public reads used fastp at Q25 and MiXCR and kept productive beta chains. CDR3 protein sequences are deduplicated, and each keeps its most common genes and DNA. These V and J calls originate from TCRdb's pipeline instead of the authors' own analysis. For this sample there are approximately 520,000 distinct CDR3 sequences; over 4% appear just once. The ten largest clones represent 3.5% of the sample. The sequence was obtained from a male donor with ankylosing spondylitis. Material: blood, either unsorted or a sorted T cell fraction (not recorded which).

The CDR3 in this case is CASSAGWGGQFF. The bases are TGTGCCAGCAGTGCCGGATGGGGTGGGCAGTTCTTC. Recombination linked TRBV27 to TRBJ2-1; the D gene cannot be named for sure. V was cut back by 5 bases and J by 12 bases, leaving a gap of 14 bases between them. Inclusive of the bounding cysteine and phenylalanine, the CDR3 is 12 residues long. The only DNA kept is the CDR3, 36 bases in frame from the first base. The germline V gene (reference sequence) yields MNHEY for CDR1 and SMNVEV for CDR2.